The sequence of this T cell receptor (beta chain) was determined in a study of cytomegalovirus exposure and HLA in healthy donors. Primers for the PCR totalled 60 Vbeta and 13 Jbeta. TCRdb's copy holds only in-frame clones and misses some; the assay was immunoSEQ multiplex PCR. The data show under 130,000 clones, about 80% seen once. The CDR3 contains 16 residues. Trimming left V 4 bases short and J 4 bases short, with 19 bases between. Per the germline V gene, CDR1 is MDHEN and CDR2 is SYDVKM. The J gene is TRBJ1-1, the V gene TRBV28; weak D call: TRBD1 (5 bases). Sequenced material: PBMCs. The sequence was collected from a man aged 30 to 45 in good health and CMV-seronegative. CDR3 coding DNA: TGTGCCAGCAGTTCAATATCTGGTAGGGGAGGCACTGAAGCTTTCTTT. Translated: CASSSISGRGGTEAFF.